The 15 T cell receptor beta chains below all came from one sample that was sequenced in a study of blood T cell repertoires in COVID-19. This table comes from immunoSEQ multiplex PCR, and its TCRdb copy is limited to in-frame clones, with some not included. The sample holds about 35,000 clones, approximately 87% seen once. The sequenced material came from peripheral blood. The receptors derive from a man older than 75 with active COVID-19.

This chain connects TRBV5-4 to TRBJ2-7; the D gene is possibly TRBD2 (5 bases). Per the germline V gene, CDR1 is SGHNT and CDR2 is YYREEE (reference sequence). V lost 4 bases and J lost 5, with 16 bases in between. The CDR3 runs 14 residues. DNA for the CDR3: TGTGCCAGCAGCCACGTTTCGGGGTCCCACGAGCAGTACTTC. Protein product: CASSHVSGSHEQYF.

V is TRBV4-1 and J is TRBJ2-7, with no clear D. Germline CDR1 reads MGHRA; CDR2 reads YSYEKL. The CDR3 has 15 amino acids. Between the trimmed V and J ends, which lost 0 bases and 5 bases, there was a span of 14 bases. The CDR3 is CASSQDRRSVHEQYF. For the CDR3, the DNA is TGCGCCAGCAGCCAAGATAGGCGCAGCGTGCACGAGCAGTACTTC.

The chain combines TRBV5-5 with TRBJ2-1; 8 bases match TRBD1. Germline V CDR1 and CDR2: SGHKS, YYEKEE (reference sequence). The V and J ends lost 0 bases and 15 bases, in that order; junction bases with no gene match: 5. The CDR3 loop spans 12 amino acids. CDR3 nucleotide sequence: TGTGCCAGCAGCTTGGTGGACAGGGAGTGGTTCTTC. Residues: CASSLVDREWFF.

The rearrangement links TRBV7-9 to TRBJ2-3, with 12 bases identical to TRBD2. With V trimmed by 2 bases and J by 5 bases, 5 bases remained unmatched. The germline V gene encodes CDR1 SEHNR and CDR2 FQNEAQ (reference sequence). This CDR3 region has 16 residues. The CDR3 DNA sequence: TGTGCCAGCAGCTTATTACTAGCGGGAGGCGTAGATACGCAGTATTTT. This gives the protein CASSLLLAGGVDTQYF.

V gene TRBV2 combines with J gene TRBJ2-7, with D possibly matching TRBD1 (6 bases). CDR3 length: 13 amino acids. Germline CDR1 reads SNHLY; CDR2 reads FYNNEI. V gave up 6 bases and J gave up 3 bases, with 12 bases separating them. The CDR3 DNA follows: TGTGCCAGCAGCAGGGGTTTAGACTACGAGCAGTACTTC. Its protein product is CASSRGLDYEQYF.

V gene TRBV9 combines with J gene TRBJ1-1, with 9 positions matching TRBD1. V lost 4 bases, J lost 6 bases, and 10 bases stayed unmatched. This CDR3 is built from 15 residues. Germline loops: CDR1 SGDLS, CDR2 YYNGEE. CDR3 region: CASSPEDRGKPEAFF. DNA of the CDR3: TGTGCCAGCAGCCCCGAGGACAGGGGTAAGCCTGAAGCTTTCTTT.

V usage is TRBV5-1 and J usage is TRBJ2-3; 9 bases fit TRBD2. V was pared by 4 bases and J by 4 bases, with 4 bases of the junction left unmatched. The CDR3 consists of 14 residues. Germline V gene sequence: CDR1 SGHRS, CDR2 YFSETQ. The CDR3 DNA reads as TGCGCCAGCAGCGATAGCGGGAGCTCAGATACGCAGTATTTT. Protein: CASSDSGSSDTQYF.

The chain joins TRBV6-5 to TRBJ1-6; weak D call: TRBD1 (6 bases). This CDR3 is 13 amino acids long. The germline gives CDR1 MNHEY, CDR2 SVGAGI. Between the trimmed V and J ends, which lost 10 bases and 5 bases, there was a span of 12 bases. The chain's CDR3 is CATGRGNNSPLHF. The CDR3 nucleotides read TGTGCCACCGGCAGGGGTAATAATTCACCCCTCCACTTT.

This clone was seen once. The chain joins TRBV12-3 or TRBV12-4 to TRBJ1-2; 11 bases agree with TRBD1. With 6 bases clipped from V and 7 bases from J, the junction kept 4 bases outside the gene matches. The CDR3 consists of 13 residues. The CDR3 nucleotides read TGTGCCAGCAGGGGACAGGGGGGATCTGGCTACACCTTC. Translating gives CASRGQGGSGYTF.

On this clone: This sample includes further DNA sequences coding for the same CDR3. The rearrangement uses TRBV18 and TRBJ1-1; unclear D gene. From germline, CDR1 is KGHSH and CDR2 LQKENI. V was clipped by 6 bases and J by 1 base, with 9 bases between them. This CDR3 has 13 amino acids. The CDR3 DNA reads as TGTGCCAGCTCCCCCGACAAGAACACTGAAGCTTTCTTT. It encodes CASSPDKNTEAFF.

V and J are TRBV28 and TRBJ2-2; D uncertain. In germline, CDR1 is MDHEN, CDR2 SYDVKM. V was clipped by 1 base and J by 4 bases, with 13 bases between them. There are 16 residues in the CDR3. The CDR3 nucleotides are TGTGCCAGCAGTTTATACCGCGATCTTGGCACCGGGGAGCTGTTTTTT. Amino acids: CASSLYRDLGTGELFF.

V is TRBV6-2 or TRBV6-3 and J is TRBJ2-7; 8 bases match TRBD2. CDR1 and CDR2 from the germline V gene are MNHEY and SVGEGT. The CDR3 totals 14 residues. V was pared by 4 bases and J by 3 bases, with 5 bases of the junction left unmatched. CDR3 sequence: CASSFRLASYEQYF. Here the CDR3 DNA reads TGTGCCAGCAGTTTCAGACTAGCGAGCTACGAGCAGTACTTC.

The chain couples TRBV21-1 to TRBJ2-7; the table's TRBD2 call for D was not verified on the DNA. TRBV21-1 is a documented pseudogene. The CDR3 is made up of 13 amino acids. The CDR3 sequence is CASSGQTEGWQYF. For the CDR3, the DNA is TGTGCCAGCAGCGGCCAGACCGAGGGTTGGCAGTACTTC.

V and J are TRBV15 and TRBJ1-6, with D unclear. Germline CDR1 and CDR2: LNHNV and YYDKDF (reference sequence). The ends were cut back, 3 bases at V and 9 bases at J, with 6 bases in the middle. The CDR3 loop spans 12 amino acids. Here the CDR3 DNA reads TGTGCCACCAGCAGGGACTCTTCACCCCTCCACTTT. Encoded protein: CATSRDSSPLHF. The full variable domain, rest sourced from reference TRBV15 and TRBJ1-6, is DAMVIQNPRYQVTQFGKPVTLSCSQTLNHNVMYWYQQKSSQAPKLLFHYYDKDFNNEADTPDNFQSRRPNTSFCFLDIRSPGLGDTAMYLCATSRDSSPLHFGNGTRLTVT.

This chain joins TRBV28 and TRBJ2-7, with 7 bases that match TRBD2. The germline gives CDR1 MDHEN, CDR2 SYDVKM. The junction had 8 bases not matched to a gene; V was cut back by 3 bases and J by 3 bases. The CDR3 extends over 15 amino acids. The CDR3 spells CASSLGIGEGYEQYF. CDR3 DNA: TGTGCCAGCAGTTTGGGGATAGGGGAGGGCTACGAGCAGTACTTC. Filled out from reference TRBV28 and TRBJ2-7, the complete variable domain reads DVKVTQSSRYLVKRTGEKVFLECVQDMDHENMFWYRQDPGLGLRLIYFSYDVKMKEKGDIPEGYSVSREKKERFSLILESASTNQTSMYLCASSLGIGEGYEQYFGPGTRLTVT.